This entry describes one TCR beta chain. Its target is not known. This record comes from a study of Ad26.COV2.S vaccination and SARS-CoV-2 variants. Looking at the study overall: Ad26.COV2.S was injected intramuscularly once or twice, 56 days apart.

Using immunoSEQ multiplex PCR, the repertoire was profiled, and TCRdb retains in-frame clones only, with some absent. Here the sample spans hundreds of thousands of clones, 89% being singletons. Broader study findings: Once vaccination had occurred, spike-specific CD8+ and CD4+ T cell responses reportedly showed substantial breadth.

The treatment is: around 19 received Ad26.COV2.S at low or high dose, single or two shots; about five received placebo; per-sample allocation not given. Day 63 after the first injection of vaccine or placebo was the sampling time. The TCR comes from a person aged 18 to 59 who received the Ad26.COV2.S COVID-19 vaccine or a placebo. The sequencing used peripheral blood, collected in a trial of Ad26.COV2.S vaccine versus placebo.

The CDR3 reads CASSLPGPGETQYF. The CDR3, as DNA: TGTGCCAGCAGCTTACCCGGACCGGGAGAGACCCAGTACTTC. The gene calls are TRBV7-3 and TRBJ2-5; D remains ambiguous. V dropped 2 bases and J dropped 4 bases, with 11 bases sitting between them. The CDR3 has 14 residues. The germline CDR1 and CDR2 sequences are SGHTA and FQGTGA.